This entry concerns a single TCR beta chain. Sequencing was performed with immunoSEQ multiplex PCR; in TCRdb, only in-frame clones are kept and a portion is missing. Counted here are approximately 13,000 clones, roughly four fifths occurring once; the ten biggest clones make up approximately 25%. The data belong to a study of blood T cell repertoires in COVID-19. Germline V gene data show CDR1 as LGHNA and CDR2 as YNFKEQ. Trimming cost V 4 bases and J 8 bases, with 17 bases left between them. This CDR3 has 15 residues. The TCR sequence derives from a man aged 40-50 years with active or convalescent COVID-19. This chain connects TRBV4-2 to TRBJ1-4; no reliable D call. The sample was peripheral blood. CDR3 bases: TGTGCCAGCAGCCCCCTAGCTTTTGATTTCGAAAAACTGTTTTTT. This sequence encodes CASSPLAFDFEKLFF.